This T cell receptor beta chain emerged from a study of CD8 T cells in Susac syndrome. The ends were cut back, 1 base at V and 5 bases at J, with 14 bases in the middle. CDR3 size: 15 residues. The germline V gene encodes CDR1 SEHNR and CDR2 FQNEAQ (reference sequence). A quantity of about 0.5 to 1 ug RNA underwent reverse transcription using random hexamers. The authors amplified TCR beta CDR3 across 54 Vbeta and 13 Jbeta using immunoSEQ multiplex PCR. TCRdb re-analysed the immunoSEQ multiplex PCR reads in MiXCR, keeping a single row per CDR3 protein. This repertoire shows 150,000 to 200,000 distinct CDR3 sequences, about 92% found once; its top ten account for roughly 0.08%. CD8+ and CD4+ blood T cells underwent TCR beta sequencing. Healthy donors served as age- and sex-matched controls. FACS enriched CD8+ TEMRA cells, while bulk CD8+ and CD4+ were negatively isolated.

The receptor comes from a human donor in good health. The rearrangement uses TRBV7-9 and TRBJ2-5; D unclear. Sequencing was carried out using CD4+ T cells from PBMCs. CDR3 bases: TGTGCCAGCAGCTTAGGTGGTGGGCCGCGGGAGACCCAGTACTTC. This encodes CASSLGGGPRETQYF. The full variable domain, in which reference TRBV7-9 and TRBJ2-5 provide the parts outside the CDR3, is DTGVSQNPRHKITKRGQNVTFRCDPISEHNRLYWYRQTLGQGPEFLTYFQNEAQLEKSRLLSDRFSAERPKGSFSTLEIQRTEQGDSAMYLCASSLGGGPRETQYFGPGTRLLVL.